These T cell receptor beta chains were read from a single sample in a study of STAT3 mutations in large granular lymphocyte leukemia. Assay used: immunoSEQ multiplex PCR; TCRdb lists only in-frame clones, some missing. The table has around 3,700 clones, 60% to 75% seen once; the top ten hold 32%. Sequencing was done on a sample of peripheral blood mononuclear cells. Source of these receptors: a man aged 60-69 years with T-cell large granular lymphocyte leukemia. Some clones in this sample may be carry-over from other donors' samples. Both conserved end residues are part of each CDR3. A D gene is named only where the DNA matches it firmly. Size tells how often a clone was seen (once, few, many) or the class of an expanded clone, and some rows leave it out.

-	TRBV5-1	TRBJ1-1	-	TGCGCCAGCAGCCGAGGGAACACTGAAGCTTTCTTT	CASSRGNTEAFF
-	TRBV2	TRBJ1-3	-	TGTGCCAGACAAGCCTCTGGAAACACCATATATTTT	CARQASGNTIYF
-	TRBV30	TRBJ2-3	-	TGTGCCTGGGGCGGGGGCACAGATACGCAGTATTTT	CAWGGGTDTQYF
-	TRBV7-2	TRBJ2-7	few	TGTGCCAGCAGCCAGAGTGGGGGTCGGGGATACTTC	CASSQSGGRGYF
TRBD2	TRBV9	TRBJ2-7	few	TGTGCCAGCAGTGGGACTAGCGGACCCTACGAGCAGTACTTC	CASSGTSGPYEQYF
-	TRBV4-3	TRBJ2-5	-	TGCGCCAGCAGCCAAGACGGAACTCAGCGTGAGACCCAGTACTTC	CASSQDGTQRETQYF
-	TRBV27	TRBJ2-1	-	TGTGCCAGCACGGGAATGCGCAATGAGCAGTTCTTC	CASTGMRNEQFF
-	TRBV29-1	TRBJ1-3	-	TGCAGCGTTGGTCAGGCGTCTGGAAACACCATATATTTT	CSVGQASGNTIYF
-	TRBV18	TRBJ2-5	once	TGTGCCAGCTCACCGCAGGAGACCCAGTACTTC	CASSPQETQYF
-	TRBV5-1	TRBJ2-5	-	TGCGCCAGCAGCTTGGCGGCCGAAGAGACCCAGTACTTC	CASSLAAEETQYF
-	TRBV27	TRBJ2-1	-	TGTGCCAGCAGTTTACAGCGAGTCCTCTCCTACAATGAGCAGTTCTTC	CASSLQRVLSYNEQFF
-	TRBV5-4	TRBJ2-5	-	TGTGCCAGCAGCCAACCCAGGGTGGGGCAAGAGACCCAGTACTTC	CASSQPRVGQETQYF
TRBD2	TRBV4-1	TRBJ2-7	-	TGCGCCAGCAGCCTGGGACTAGCGAGCGAGCAGTACTTC	CASSLGLASEQYF
TRBD2	TRBV5-1	TRBJ2-1	-	TGCGCCAGCAGCTTTAATCTAGCGGGAGGTGCCAATGAGCAGTTCTTC	CASSFNLAGGANEQFF
-	TRBV5-1	TRBJ2-5	-	TGCGCCAGCAGCTTATTAGGGCCGCAAGAGACCCAGTACTTC	CASSLLGPQETQYF
TRBD1	TRBV19	TRBJ1-2	few	TGTGCCAGTAGTTGGGACAGGGGGCAGAACTATGGCTACACCTTC	CASSWDRGQNYGYTF
TRBD2	TRBV29-1	TRBJ2-1	-	TGCAGCCTTGTGCGGACTAGCGGGAGTAATGAGCAGTTCTTC	CSLVRTSGSNEQFF
-	TRBV6-6	TRBJ1-4	-	TGTGCCAGCAGTCCCCGCGGGGGTTGGGAAAAACTGTTTTTT	CASSPRGGWEKLFF
-	TRBV6-5	TRBJ2-5	-	TGTGCCAGCAGTTACGGGGCTAGGGAGACCCAGTACTTC	CASSYGARETQYF
TRBD1	TRBV5-8	TRBJ1-4	-	TGTGCCAGCAGCTTACCCGGGACAGGGTTTGAAAAACTGTTTTTT	CASSLPGTGFEKLFF
TRBD2	TRBV29-1	TRBJ2-1	once	TGCAGCGTCAGGACTAGCGGGAGATACAATGAGCAGTTCTTC	CSVRTSGRYNEQFF
-	TRBV7-2	TRBJ2-7	few	TGTGCCAGCAGCCAAAGCTCCTACGAGCAGTACTTC	CASSQSSYEQYF
-	TRBV13	TRBJ2-3	-	TGTGCCAGCAGCTTAGGCGGTGACACAGATACGCAGTATTTT	CASSLGGDTDTQYF
-	TRBV29-1	TRBJ1-2	-	TGCAGCGTTGGGACGGTTCAAGGGTATGGCTACACCTTC	CSVGTVQGYGYTF
TRBD1	TRBV29-1	TRBJ1-2	-	TGCAGCGCTGGACAGGAGGCTAACTATGGCTACACCTTC	CSAGQEANYGYTF
TRBD1	TRBV6-1	TRBJ2-7	-	TGTGCCAGCGACAGGGGAATCTACGAGCAGTACTTC	CASDRGIYEQYF
TRBD2	TRBV5-1	TRBJ2-7	-	TGCGCCAGCAGCTTGGGGGTAGCGGGATACGAGCAGTACTTC	CASSLGVAGYEQYF
-	TRBV5-4	TRBJ2-5	-	TGTGCCAGCAGCGATCCCGACCGGGACTGGGAGACCCAGTACTTC	CASSDPDRDWETQYF
TRBD1	TRBV7-9	TRBJ2-5	-	TGTGCCAGCAGCCCGACGATGGGACAGGTAAAAGAGACCCAGTACTTC	CASSPTMGQVKETQYF
TRBD1	TRBV30	TRBJ2-7	-	TGTGCCTGGGGAGGACAGGGGGGGGAGCAGTACTTC	CAWGGQGGEQYF
-	TRBV11-3	TRBJ2-7	-	TGTGCCAGCAGCTTATCTGGCGGTTCCTACGAGCAGTACTTC	CASSLSGGSYEQYF
-	TRBV5-1	TRBJ1-1	-	TGCGCCAGCAGCTTGGGGGGGATGGGGACTGAAGCTTTCTTT	CASSLGGMGTEAFF
-	TRBV7-9	TRBJ2-7	-	TGTGCCAGCAGCTCACAACAGGGGGCTAGCGGGGCCCGGTTGGACGAGCAGTACTTC	CASSSQQGASGARLDEQYF
TRBD1	TRBV6-5	TRBJ1-1	few	TGTGCCAGCACCAGGGGGACTGAAGCTTTCTTT	CASTRGTEAFF
-	TRBV7-9	TRBJ2-3	-	TGTGCCAGCAGCTCCTCCTCGACCGTATCTAGCACAGATACGCAGTATTTT	CASSSSSTVSSTDTQYF
TRBD1	TRBV6-5	TRBJ2-1	-	TGTGCCAGCTTAGGACAGGGGGCTATTGAGCAGTTCTTC	CASLGQGAIEQFF
TRBD1	TRBV4-3	TRBJ1-1	-	TGCGCCAGCAGCCAAGGTTTGACAGGGGGAGCTTTCTTT	CASSQGLTGGAFF
-	TRBV5-4	TRBJ1-2	-	TGTGCCAGCTATGAGGGGGGGGCGCGATATGGCTACACCTTC	CASYEGGARYGYTF
-	TRBV27	TRBJ2-5	-	TGTGCCAGCAGTTCAGCCATCGGAGTGGAGACCCAGTACTTC	CASSSAIGVETQYF
-	TRBV7-9	TRBJ2-3	-	TGTGCCACCTCGATGGATACGCAGTATTTT	CATSMDTQYF
-	TRBV5-6	TRBJ1-5	-	TGTGCCAGCAGCCCCTACTTCTCCAATCAGCCCCAGCATTTT	CASSPYFSNQPQHF
-	TRBV6-5	TRBJ2-7	-	TGTGCCAGCAGTTACTCGATTCCGGACGGAGCCTACGAGCAGTACTTC	CASSYSIPDGAYEQYF
-	TRBV13	TRBJ2-7	-	TGTGCCAGCAGCTTAGGGTTTGAGTACGAGCAGTACTTC	CASSLGFEYEQYF
TRBD1	TRBV5-1	TRBJ1-5	-	TGCGCCAGCAGCCTCGGACAGGGGGAGCCCCAGCGTTTT	CASSLGQGEPQRF
-	TRBV19	TRBJ2-7	few	TGTGCCAGTCTTGATGCCAACCTCTACGAGCAGTACTTC	CASLDANLYEQYF
-	TRBV13	TRBJ2-3	-	TGTGCCAGCAGCCTCACTTTTTACACAGATACGCAGTATTTT	CASSLTFYTDTQYF
TRBD1	TRBV4-1	TRBJ1-5	-	TGCGCCAGCAGCCAAGAAGCGGGGGACAGGGCCCAGCCCCAGCATTTT	CASSQEAGDRAQPQHF
-	TRBV5-4	TRBJ1-2	-	TGTGCCAGCAGCTTGGATTCCCGAGACTATGGCTACACCTTC	CASSLDSRDYGYTF
-	TRBV27	TRBJ1-2	-	TGTGCCAGCAGTTTAAGATCTAACTATGGCTACACCTTC	CASSLRSNYGYTF
-	TRBV30	TRBJ2-7	-	TGTGCCTGGAACCGGGAGCACGGCGAGGGCGAGCAGTACTTC	CAWNREHGEGEQYF
TRBD1	TRBV6-6	TRBJ1-5	once	TGTGCCAGCAGGAGTACAGGGGGCAATCAGCCCCAGCATTTT	CASRSTGGNQPQHF
-	TRBV18	TRBJ1-1	-	TGTGCCAGCTCACGGTCAGTCGCGGGGGGCACTGAAGCTTTCTTT	CASSRSVAGGTEAFF
-	TRBV12-5	TRBJ2-7	-	TGTGCTAGTGGACCCGGGGGGCGCAGAAACGAGCAGTACTTC	CASGPGGRRNEQYF
-	TRBV14	TRBJ2-7	once	TGTGCCAGCAGCCAAGATATGAGACGGTCGGACGAGCAGTACTTC	CASSQDMRRSDEQYF